This T cell receptor (beta chain) was observed in a study of identical twins. The CDR3 contains 16 residues. Germline V gives CDR1 SGHAT, CDR2 FQNNGV. Germline trimming cut 1 base from V and 4 bases from J; bases unmatched to any gene: 8. Findings and limits, study-wide: The more abundant beta clonotypes in cord blood had fewer insertions, and memory repertoires did not show this.

This clonotype was counted many times. Its cognate antigen is unknown. TCRdb re-derived calls from the 5' RACE reads in MiXCR, one entry per CDR3 protein. Among approximately 300,000 distinct CDR3 sequences, 7.5% to 9.5% were seen once, and the ten largest hold under 7.5%. These data were also filed under a second study, of yellow fever vaccine responses in identical twins.

The sequenced material came from CD8+ T cells sorted from blood. This sequence originates from a woman aged 18-35 years in good health. The chain links TRBV11-2 to TRBJ2-7; TRBD2 matches at 9 bases. The CDR3 nucleotides are TGTGCCAGCAGCTTAGCGGCGTCTAGCGGGGTGTACGAGCAGTACTTC. Translation gives CASSLAASSGVYEQYF.